The rows below give T cell receptor beta chains drawn from one sample of a study of blood T cell repertoires in COVID-19. Profiled with immunoSEQ multiplex PCR; TCRdb holds only in-frame clones, not every one. The sample records about 310,000 clones, roughly 87% being singletons. Sequenced material: PBMCs or T cells enriched from blood (not recorded which). These receptors originate from a young woman who had recovered from COVID-19. Both conserved end residues are part of each CDR3. A D gene is named only where the DNA matches it firmly. Clone size, where shown, is once, few, many, or a class for clones that have expanded.

V gene	J gene	D gene	clone size	CDR3 protein	CDR3 DNA
TRBV12-3/TRBV12-4	TRBJ1-1	.	once	CASSLAGPTEAFF	TGTGCCAGCAGTTTGGCAGGCCCCACTGAAGCTTTCTTT
TRBV2	TRBJ1-3	.	.	CASSEAHVRANTIYF	TGTGCCAGCAGTGAAGCGCATGTCAGGGCGAACACCATATATTTT
TRBV4-3	TRBJ2-2	.	.	CASSQEGRLTGELFF	TGCGCCAGCAGCCAAGAAGGCAGGCTCACCGGGGAGCTGTTTTTT
TRBV7-9	TRBJ1-2	TRBD1	.	CASSSTGAYGYTF	TGTGCCAGCAGCTCAACAGGGGCCTATGGCTACACCTTC
TRBV7-2	TRBJ2-1	TRBD1	.	CASSLAVRDRGSNEQFF	TGTGCCAGCAGCTTAGCTGTCCGGGACAGGGGGAGCAATGAGCAGTTCTTC
TRBV20-1	TRBJ2-5	.	.	CSARESARVDF	TGCAGTGCTAGAGAGTCGGCTAGAGTGGACTTC
TRBV7-2	TRBJ2-7	.	.	CASGRQQTYEQYF	TGTGCCAGCGGTAGACAGCAAACCTACGAGCAGTACTTC
TRBV4-1	TRBJ1-2	.	.	CASSQGLRGSRGYGYTF	TGCGCCAGCAGCCAAGGACTTCGGGGGTCGAGGGGCTATGGCTACACCTTC
TRBV4-3	TRBJ2-1	TRBD2	.	CASSQTFPGLGGREQFF	TGCGCCAGCAGCCAAACTTTCCCGGGACTAGGCGGTCGTGAGCAGTTCTTC
TRBV5-1	TRBJ2-1	TRBD1	.	CASSPQGANEQFF	TGCGCCAGCAGCCCCCAGGGGGCCAATGAGCAGTTCTTC
TRBV15	TRBJ1-1	.	few	CATSRVRGGTEAFF	TGTGCCACCAGCAGAGTTAGAGGGGGCACTGAAGCTTTCTTT
TRBV3-1/TRBV3-2	TRBJ1-2	TRBD1	.	CASSHLPQTGTGAIYGYTF	TGTGCCAGCAGCCATTTACCCCAAACCGGGACAGGGGCCATCTATGGCTACACCTTC
TRBV5-8	TRBJ1-5	.	.	CASSFQGISNQPQHF	TGTGCCAGCAGCTTTCAGGGGATTAGCAATCAGCCCCAGCATTTT
TRBV19	TRBJ1-5	TRBD1	.	CANDRGSNQPQHF	TGTGCCAATGACAGGGGAAGCAATCAGCCCCAGCATTTT